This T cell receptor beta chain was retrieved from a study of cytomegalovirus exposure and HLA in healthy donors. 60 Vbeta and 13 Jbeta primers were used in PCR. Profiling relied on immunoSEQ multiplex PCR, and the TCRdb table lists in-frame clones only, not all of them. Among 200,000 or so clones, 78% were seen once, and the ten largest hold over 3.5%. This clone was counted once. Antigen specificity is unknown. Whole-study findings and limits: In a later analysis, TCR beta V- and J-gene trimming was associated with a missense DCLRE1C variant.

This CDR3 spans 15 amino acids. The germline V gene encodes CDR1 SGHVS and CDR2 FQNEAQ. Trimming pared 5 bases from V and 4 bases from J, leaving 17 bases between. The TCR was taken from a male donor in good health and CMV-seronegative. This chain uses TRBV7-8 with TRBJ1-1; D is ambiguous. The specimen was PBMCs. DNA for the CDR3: TGTGCCAGCAGCCCACCATCGACTGAGGGCACTGAAGCTTTCTTT. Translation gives CASSPPSTEGTEAFF.